This T cell receptor beta chain derives from a study of cytomegalovirus exposure and HLA in healthy donors. The PCR contained 60 Vbeta and 13 Jbeta primers. Only in-frame clones appear in the TCRdb table, and some are missing; sequencing was by immunoSEQ multiplex PCR. The sample has 160,000 or so clones, 83% seen once. Healthy bone marrow donors made up the cohort. This receptor was identified in a middle-aged man in good health and CMV-seropositive. Sequenced input: PBMCs.

The DNA of the CDR3 is TGTGCCAGCAGCTTAGTAGAAGAAAAACTGTTTTTT. This encodes CASSLVEEKLFF. The chain has TRBV7-8 and TRBJ1-4; no definite D call. Between the trimmed V and J ends, which lost 1 base and 8 bases, there was a span of 5 bases. Germline CDR1 and CDR2: SGHVS and FQNEAQ. This CDR3 comprises 12 residues. The whole variable domain, filled in from reference TRBV7-8 and TRBJ1-4, reads GAGVSQSPRYKVAKRGQDVALRCDPISGHVSLFWYQQALGQGPEFLTYFQNEAQLDKSGLPSDRFFAERPEGSVSTLKIQRTQQEDSAVYLCASSLVEEKLFFGSGTQLSVL.